The source of this T cell receptor (beta chain) is a study of cytomegalovirus exposure and HLA in healthy donors (dated by TCRdb to about 2017). Broadly, across the study: An earlier analysis of several hundred of the donors reported 250 to 350 Gb of sequence data and roughly 110 million unique TCR beta sequences from about 200 million T cells. The aim of the study was to test whether cataloging public T cell receptors could identify signatures of past pathogen exposure. Among about 400 genotyped donors of the cohort, an average of about 240,000 unique TCR beta nucleotide sequences was sequenced per donor, of which 15% to 20% were non-productive. A handful of DR-DQ haplotypes were handled as single units for association and clustering because linkage in the cohort was strong. To study patterns of TCR occurrence, a later analysis re-analyzed previously published TCR beta repertoires from several hundred donors and added high-resolution HLA genotyping. Along with the roughly 610-subject first cohort, a separate validation cohort of over a hundred different subjects was used. Class I and class II HLA loci were covered by the typing at four-digit resolution. Of the approximately 400 genotyped donors, about 84% fell in the genetic ancestry cluster associated with self-reported Caucasian donors. An early release that covered some 640 HLA-typed donors contained around 300 gigabases of sequencing data and roughly 84 million unique TCR sequences. Alongside the repertoire data, information on donor age, sex, ethnicity and CMV serostatus was compiled. The T cell repertoires of 550 to 850 subjects were profiled by immunosequencing and related to cytomegalovirus serostatus. Rather than using new phenotypic data, the later analysis identified candidate immune exposures from TCR beta sequences and from how often those sequences occurred across donors. An earlier analysis of 587 of the donors applied high-throughput TCR beta sequencing to assess whether each TCR beta V gene segment acted as functional or pseudogenic. All discovery cohort repertoires had been generated using a single sequencing platform. Genome-wide SNP genotypes for about 65% of the 666 donors were used in a later genetic analysis, which treated that subset as a discovery cohort. To predict cytomegalovirus infection status, the study brought together high-throughput TCR immunosequencing, statistical association of individual TCRs with disease status, and machine learning. Typing coverage differed by locus: A, B, C, DRB1 and DQB1 were typed in about 629-630 donors, DQA1 in about 500, DPA1 in some 610, and DPB1 in just under 490. What the study reported, not specific to this receptor: In a later analysis, HLA-associated TCR beta chains showed more clonal expansion and lower generation probabilities than non-associated chains that were equally common. An association between a missense DCLRE1C variant and V-gene and J-gene trimming of TCR beta chains was found in a later genetic analysis and replicated in an independent cohort. At a false discovery rate of 0.05, a later analysis linked some 17,000 TCR beta sequences to specific HLA alleles. The cohort was sequenced for TCR beta chains only, and without alpha or paired-chain data the features that could be detected were limited. According to a later genetic analysis, donors in an Asian-associated ancestry cluster had fewer N-insertions in productive TCRs than the approximately 630-donor mean. It was suggested by the authors that the approach could potentially be generalized to other disease states and immunological phenotypes. In an earlier analysis of more than 450 of the donors, most TCR beta V segments were observed in productive rearrangements about 90% or about 30% of the time, broadly matching IMGT annotations. Most TCR sequences were observed very rarely across donors, whereas some public TCRs were present in many individuals. Several of the top co-occurrence clusters appeared to be linked to parvovirus B19, influenza, CMV and Epstein-Barr virus, according to a later analysis. The sequencing pipeline was judged likely to have produced a cluster of highly shared sequence variants as a technical artifact. Because counts were too low, 15 or so rarely observed V segments, including chromosome 9 orphons, were excluded from the earlier analysis of under 650 of the donors. A further reported finding was that TCR beta sequences accurately predicted the HLA-A and HLA-B alleles for most subjects in the first cohort. Some IMGT-functional V segments, including TRBV6-2 and TRBV6-3, could not be distinguished by the 87-base-pair reads and were therefore excluded. Cytomegalovirus status was reported to be diagnosed by the classifier with high specificity and sensitivity in both the original and validation cohorts. A later analysis found that TCR association rates varied across HLA loci, with DRB1 alleles showing the most associated TCRs and HLA-C alleles the fewest. Because some donors lacked HLA typing at each locus, the association tests relied only on the typed subset. The study gave a list of over 150 TCR beta chains associated with cytomegalovirus. The only immune exposure information available for the cohort was CMV serostatus. Correlated functional status among segregating V segments might reflect linkage disequilibrium, but an unknown experimental factor could not be ruled out. In a later analysis, most CMV-associated TCR beta chains were found to appear HLA-restricted, with HLA associations seemingly driven largely by CMV exposure. Assigning TCR associations to individual alleles was difficult when HLA alleles, especially DR and DQ, strongly co-occurred. In vitro tests confirmed that a few of the cytomegalovirus-associated TCR beta chains recognize cytomegalovirus antigens. Sequencing depth was assumed to be roughly uniform across donors in the presence/absence analyses, though that assumption may not hold.

Libraries came from the immunoSEQ multiplex PCR assay. The multiplex PCR relied on a mix of 60 forward primers for TCR Vbeta segments and 13 reverse primers for TCR Jbeta segments. The CDR3 region of rearranged TCR beta genes was amplified from genomic DNA with a multiplex PCR assay. Amplified TCR beta libraries were sequenced as 87-base-pair reads on the Illumina HiSeq System. The published analysis was carried out like this. In a later analysis, roughly 80 million unique TCR beta chains were counted across the roughly 670 repertoires, and roughly 10 million of these chains were shared by at least two donors. Raw reads were error-corrected and collapsed into unique sequences with a nearest-neighbor algorithm that merged closely related sequences to remove PCR and sequencing errors. V, D and J gene segments were assigned by aligning CDR3 sequences to IMGT reference sequences. For a sequence to be retained, a match of at least six nucleotides was required to both a V gene segment and a J gene segment. Rearrangements were classified as productive when the CDR3 lacked stop codons and remained in frame with V and J, and all other rearrangements were classified as non-productive. Following IMGT convention, CDR3 was defined as the stretch from the second conserved V-encoded cysteine up to the conserved J-encoded phenylalanine. Sequences without an unambiguous match to a single V gene segment were excluded from the earlier analysis of a few hundred of the donors. An earlier analysis of 587 of the donors classified V segments as functional when productive rearrangements were above 56.7% and as segregating when the standard deviation between donors was above 5%. A statistical classification framework was built for diagnosing cytomegalovirus status from the catalog of TCR beta chain sequences. In a later analysis, TCR nucleotide sequences were compared against IMGT/GENE-DB human TR gene sequences so that V and J genes could be assigned. Using the TCRdist pipeline, a later analysis assigned CDR3 sequences along with most-parsimonious VDJ recombination scenarios. A later analysis defined each TCR beta chain by its CDR3 amino acid sequence plus V-gene family, and excluded reads lacking a unique V-gene family. A later analysis removed over 500 highly shared, low-generation-probability nucleotide sequences to deal with suspected cross-contamination and a sequencing artifact. In a later analysis, a clonal expansion index was calculated for each public chain from normalized within-repertoire ranks of inferred template counts. In a later analysis, generation probabilities were computed using a VDJ recombination model fitted to out-of-frame rearrangements, and the results were checked against IGoR. In a later analysis, TCR-TCR, TCR-HLA and TCR-CMV co-occurrence was scored with hypergeometric tests, and a repertoire-size bias correction was applied to TCR pairs. False discovery rates were estimated in a later analysis by permuting HLA or CMV assignments 20 times. In a later analysis, co-occurring TCRs were grouped using DBSCAN, and TCRdist sequence similarity was added for clustering within HLA-allele-positive subsets. For co-occurrence clustering, repertoires with fewer than 30,000 or more than 120,000 public chains were excluded, along with roughly 5 repertoires with anomalous nucleotide sharing. This is the immuneACCESS table as TCRdb keeps it, with only in-frame sequences that have V and J called. A part of the clones is gone; compared with another copy, unresolved V genes explain less than half, and the rest is unexplained. That table furnishes V, J and clone size, whereas the DNA furnished D and trimming. In all, the sample holds around 200,000 clones, and around three quarters of those were seen once. The ten largest clones represent approximately 2.2% of the sample.

The cohort was made up of roughly 670 healthy bone marrow donors. At the time of sampling, every cohort member was nominally healthy, though immune exposures that went unrecorded were likely present. The donor tested CMV seronegative and was one of the 352 seronegative cohort members. Each donor provided a peripheral blood sample, and peripheral blood mononuclear cells were used for TCR beta sequencing. Genomic DNA extraction from the blood cell samples was performed with the Qiagen DNeasy Blood Extraction Kit. Details on this clone: What antigen it recognizes has not been identified. It has no much larger one-base neighbor in the sample; base qualities were not kept.

Via the germline V gene, CDR1 is MNHNS and CDR2 SASEGT. The CDR3 covers 15 residues, taking in both the cysteine and the phenylalanine. Of the read, only the CDR3 DNA is kept; its 45 bases are in frame from base 1. The sample consisted of PBMCs. The rearranged segments are TRBV6-1 and TRBJ2-5; 12 bases in the junction line up with TRBD1. The end of the DNA is better explained by TRBJ2-7, so the J call may be wrong. The source is a woman between 50 and 59 years old in good health and CMV-seronegative. The CDR3 has the sequence CASSERGQGANEQYF. Read as DNA, the sequence is TGTGCCAGCAGTGAACGGGGACAGGGGGCCAACGAGCAGTACTTC.